One and the same sample provided the 11 T cell receptor beta chains below, sequenced in a study of blood T cell repertoires in COVID-19. Assay: immunoSEQ multiplex PCR; the TCRdb copy retains only in-frame clones and omits some. This table holds around 100,000 clones, approximately 92% found once. The sequenced sample consisted of peripheral blood. The receptor set was obtained from a man aged 50-60 years with active COVID-19.

Details on this clone: One junction end does not reproduce the germline sequence, and a read error may be involved. The chain has TRBV5-6 and TRBJ2-5; TRBD1 matches 8 bases. CDR1 is SGHDT, CDR2 YYEEEE, per germline. CDR3 length: 13 residues. This chain's CDR3 is CASSGTGQGTQYF. The CDR3 coding sequence is TGTGCCAGCAGCGGGACAGGCCAAGGGACCCAGTACTTC.

The chain joins TRBV11-2 to TRBJ1-2; TRBD1 matches 8 bases. The CDR3 sequence is 15 residues long. Germline loops: CDR1 SGHAT, CDR2 FQNNGV. J gave up 7 bases and V 6 bases, and 13 bases lay outside the gene matches. DNA of the CDR3: TGTGCCAGCAGAGATTCGGACAGGGATTGGGGTGGCTACACCTTC. It specifies CASRDSDRDWGGYTF.

V usage is TRBV10-1 and J usage is TRBJ1-1, with 7 bases that match TRBD1. The germline CDR1 and CDR2 sequences are WNHNN and SYGVQD (reference sequence). V lost 5 bases and J lost 11; bases outside the gene matches: 8. The length of the CDR3 is 12 residues. The CDR3 DNA is TGCGCCAGCAGTCAACAGACAGGGACGGCTTTCTTT. Translating gives CASSQQTGTAFF.

This chain links TRBV2 with TRBJ2-7; 11 nucleotides line up with TRBD2. This CDR3 spans 15 amino acids. Germline CDR1 and CDR2: SNHLY and FYNNEI. With 2 bases clipped from V and 6 bases from J, the junction kept 6 bases outside the gene matches. In DNA, the CDR3 is TGTGCCAGCAGTGAATCTAGGCTAGCGGGAGGCGAGCAGTACTTC. It is translated as CASSESRLAGGEQYF.

V and J are TRBV3-1 (or the pseudogene TRBV3-2) and TRBJ2-1; 9 positions match TRBD1. Unmatched junction bases numbered 10, after V lost 4 bases and J lost 6 bases. The CDR3 runs 16 residues. Germline values: CDR1 LGHDT, CDR2 YNNKEL (reference sequence). The CDR3 is CASSLIQGQGINEQFF. The DNA of the CDR3 is TGTGCCAGCAGCCTAATTCAGGGACAGGGCATCAATGAGCAGTTCTTC.

The V call is TRBV7-3, the J call TRBJ1-1; D uncertain. Trimming shortened V by 5 bases and J by 5 bases, and 12 bases separated the two germline ends. Germline V gene sequence: CDR1 SGHTA, CDR2 FQGTGA. The CDR3 length is 13 residues. Written as DNA, the CDR3 is TGTGCCAGCAGCGCAAGTGGAGAGACTGAAGCTTTCTTT. Translating gives CASSASGETEAFF.

This rearrangement joins TRBV29-1 to TRBJ1-4; TRBD1 matches at 10 bases. CDR1 SQVTM and CDR2 ANQGSEA come from the germline V gene. The CDR3 runs to 15 residues. V lost 6 bases and J lost 7; bases outside the gene matches: 11. CDR3 sequence: CSVSSPGQGIEKLFF. Written as DNA, the CDR3 is TGCAGCGTGAGCAGCCCGGGACAGGGGATTGAAAAACTGTTTTTT.

This clone was recorded only once. The V and J genes are TRBV30 and TRBJ1-5, with TRBD1 as a possible D gene (5 bases). Trimming took off 2 bases at V and 10 bases at J, with 21 bases between the two ends. The CDR3 is 15 residues long. The germline V gene encodes CDR1 GTSNPN and CDR2 SVGIG (reference sequence). CDR3 region: CAWSSRGAQMSPQHF. For the CDR3, the DNA is TGTGCCTGGAGTTCACGCGGGGCCCAGATGTCTCCCCAGCATTTT.

This clone was detected a few times. The chain combines TRBV2 with TRBJ1-6; no definite D call. With 7 bases removed from V and 7 bases from J, the gap between germline ends came to 11 bases. CDR1 is SNHLY and CDR2 is FYNNEI in the germline V gene. This CDR3 is built from 13 residues. The DNA of the CDR3 is TGTGCCAGCACCATTAACTCGAATTCACCCCTCCACTTT. This translates into CASTINSNSPLHF.

The V and J genes are TRBV28 and TRBJ2-7, with 8 bases lining up with TRBD1. V dropped 7 bases and J dropped 3; count of bases not matched to a gene: 5. CDR1 and CDR2 (germline): MDHEN, SYDVKM. The CDR3 is 13 amino acids. The CDR3 coding sequence is TGTGCCAGCACCCGGGACAGGATCTACGAGCAGTACTTC. Amino acid sequence: CASTRDRIYEQYF.

The chain couples TRBV30 to TRBJ2-1; 12 positions agree with TRBD2. CDR1 is GTSNPN, CDR2 SVGIG, per germline (reference sequence). With 8 bases clipped from V and 7 bases from J, the junction kept 6 bases outside the gene matches. There are 13 residues in the CDR3. The chain's CDR3 is CARGLAGRNEQFF. In DNA form, the CDR3 reads TGTGCCCGCGGACTAGCGGGACGAAATGAGCAGTTCTTC.